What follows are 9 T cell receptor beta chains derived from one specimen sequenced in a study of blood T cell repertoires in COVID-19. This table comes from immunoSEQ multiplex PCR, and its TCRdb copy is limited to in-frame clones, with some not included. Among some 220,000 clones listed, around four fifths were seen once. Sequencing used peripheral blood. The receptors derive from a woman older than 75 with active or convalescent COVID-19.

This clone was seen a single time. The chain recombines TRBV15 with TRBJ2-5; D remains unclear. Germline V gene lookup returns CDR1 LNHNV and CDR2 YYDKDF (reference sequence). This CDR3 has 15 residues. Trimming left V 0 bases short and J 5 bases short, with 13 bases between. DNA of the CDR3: TGTGCCACCAGCAGAGAACCGAGGTTGTTTGAGACCCAGTACTTC. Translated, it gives CATSREPRLFETQYF.

CDR3 coding DNA: TGTGCCAGCAGCGGGACAGGGGCCGGCACCGGGGAGCTGTTTTTT. Its translation is CASSGTGAGTGELFF. The rearrangement joins TRBV9 to TRBJ2-2; 9 bases line up with TRBD1. Losses at the gene ends were 3 bases for V and 4 bases for J; bases not matched to a gene: 4. Per germline, CDR1 SGDLS and CDR2 YYNGEE. The CDR3 extends over 15 amino acids.

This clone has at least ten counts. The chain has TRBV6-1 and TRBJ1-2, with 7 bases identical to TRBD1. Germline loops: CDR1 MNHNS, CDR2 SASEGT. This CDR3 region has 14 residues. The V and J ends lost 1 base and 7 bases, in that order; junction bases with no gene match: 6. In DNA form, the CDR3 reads TGTGCCAGCAGTGAAGTAGGGGACAGAGGTGGCTACACCTTC. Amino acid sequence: CASSEVGDRGGYTF.

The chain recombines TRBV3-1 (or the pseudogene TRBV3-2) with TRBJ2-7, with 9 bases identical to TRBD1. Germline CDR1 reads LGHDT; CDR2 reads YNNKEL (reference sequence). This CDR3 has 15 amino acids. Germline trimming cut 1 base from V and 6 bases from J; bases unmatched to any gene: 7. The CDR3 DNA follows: TGTGCCAGCAGCCAAGCGGGTGGGACAGGGAGCGAGCAGTACTTC. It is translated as CASSQAGGTGSEQYF.

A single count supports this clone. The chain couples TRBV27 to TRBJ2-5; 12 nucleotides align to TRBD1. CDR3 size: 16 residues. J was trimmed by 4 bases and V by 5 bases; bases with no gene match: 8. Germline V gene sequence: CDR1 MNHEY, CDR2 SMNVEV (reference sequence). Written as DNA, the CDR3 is TGTGCCAGCAGTAGCCCGGGACAGGGGGCGGGAGAGACCCAGTACTTC. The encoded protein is CASSSPGQGAGETQYF.

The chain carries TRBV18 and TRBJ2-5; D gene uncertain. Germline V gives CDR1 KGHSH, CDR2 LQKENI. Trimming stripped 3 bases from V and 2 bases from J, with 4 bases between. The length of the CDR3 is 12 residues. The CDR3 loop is CASSPSQETQYF. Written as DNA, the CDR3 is TGTGCCAGCTCACCCTCTCAAGAGACCCAGTACTTC.

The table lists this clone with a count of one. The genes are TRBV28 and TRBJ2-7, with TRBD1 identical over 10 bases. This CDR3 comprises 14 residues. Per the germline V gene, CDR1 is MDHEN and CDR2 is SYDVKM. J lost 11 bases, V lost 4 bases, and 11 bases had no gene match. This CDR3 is CASSSPGTGVYEYF. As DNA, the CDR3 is TGTGCCAGCAGTTCCCCCGGGACAGGGGTCTACGAGTACTTC.

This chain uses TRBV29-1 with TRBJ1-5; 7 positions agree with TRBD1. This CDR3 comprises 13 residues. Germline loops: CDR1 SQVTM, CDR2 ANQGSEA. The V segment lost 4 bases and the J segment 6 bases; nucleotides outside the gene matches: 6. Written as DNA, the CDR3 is TGCAGCGTTGTTGGTCCAGGGGGTCAGCCCCAGCATTTT. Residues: CSVVGPGGQPQHF.

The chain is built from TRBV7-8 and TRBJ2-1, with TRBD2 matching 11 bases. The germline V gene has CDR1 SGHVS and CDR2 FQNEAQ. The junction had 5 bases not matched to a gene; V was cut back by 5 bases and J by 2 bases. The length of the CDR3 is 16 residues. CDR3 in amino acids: CASSALAGATYNEQFF. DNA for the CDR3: TGTGCCAGCAGCGCACTAGCGGGGGCCACCTACAATGAGCAGTTCTTC.